This T cell receptor beta chain derives from a study of cytomegalovirus exposure and HLA in healthy donors. The PCR was carried out with 60 Vbeta primers and 13 Jbeta primers. Clones were sequenced by immunoSEQ multiplex PCR, and TCRdb holds only the in-frame ones, with some missing. The data contain roughly 190,000 clones, around 78% of them seen just once; the ten biggest clones take up 2% to 2.5%. Per germline, CDR1 LNHDA and CDR2 SQIVND (reference sequence). The CDR3 length is 16 residues. Trimming cost V 7 bases and J 3 bases, with 21 bases left between them. Study conclusions and caveats: Cytomegalovirus association was assigned to some 160 TCR beta chains. Presence/absence comparisons presumed near-even sequencing depth among donors.

Comments on this clone: Its matching antigen is unknown.

The sequencing sample was made of PBMCs. The V and J genes are TRBV19 and TRBJ1-2, with a tentative D call TRBD1 (6 bases). This clonotype was sampled from a woman aged 30 to 39 in good health and CMV-seropositive. The CDR3 loop is CASTRGAGLSDYGYTF. As DNA, the CDR3 is TGTGCCAGTACCAGGGGTGCGGGCCTATCGGACTATGGCTACACCTTC.